These 10 T cell receptor beta chains were sequenced from one sample in a study of blood T cells in healthy people across ages (dated by TCRdb to 2014 to 2015). Preparation of the library involved 5' RACE. Sequencing was carried out with an Illumina HiSeq 2500. A second PCR of about 6 to 12 cycles was performed with a sample-barcoded 5' primer and a J-beta primer mix. In-frame beta chains were kept once TCRdb had trimmed the public reads at Q25 with fastp and called clones with MiXCR. Here each entry gathers all rows of one CDR3 protein and keeps the most common genes and DNA. Within this sample are roughly 900,000 distinct CDR3 sequences, with about 48% of them counted one time only. Around an eighth of the sample is taken by the ten largest. The sequencing input was blood. These receptors were taken from a man aged 25-40 years in good health.

Note on this clonotype: The junction does not match germline at one end; this may be a read error. V gene TRBV7-7 combines with J gene TRBJ2-5, with 8 bases aligning to TRBD1. Germline V gene lookup returns CDR1 SSHAT and CDR2 FNYEAQ (reference sequence). The CDR3 totals 15 residues. The CDR3 bases are TGTGCTAGCAGCTCATTGTCAGGGGGCAAGGAGACCCAGTACTTC. Its protein product is CASSSLSGGKETQYF.

The chain is built from TRBV14 and TRBJ2-3; 8 bases align to TRBD2. Trimming took 1 base from V and 9 from J; bases not matched to a gene: 12. The germline CDR1 and CDR2 sequences are SGHDN and FVKESK. CDR3 size: 16 residues. CDR3 protein: CASSQASGGPVGTQYF. The CDR3 region has the DNA TGTGCCAGCAGCCAAGCCAGCGGGGGACCCGTCGGAACGCAGTATTTT.

As for this clonotype: A single base separates this from a much larger clone, so it may be a read error. This chain uses TRBV2 with TRBJ2-1; D is tentatively TRBD1 or TRBD2 (5 bases each). V lost 6 bases and J 0 bases, leaving 15 bases between the germline ends. The CDR3 consists of 16 residues. Germline values: CDR1 SNHLY, CDR2 FYNNEI. The CDR3 spells CASRAGAGSSYNEQFF. The CDR3 nucleotides are TGTGCCAGCAGGGCCGGGGCAGGGAGCTCCTACAATGAGCAGTTCTTC.

A note on this clonotype: An end of the junction does not agree with germline; a read error may underlie this. The chain carries TRBV4-2 and TRBJ2-6; D ambiguous. Germline V gene lookup returns CDR1 LGHNA and CDR2 YNFKEQ. This CDR3 has 13 amino acids. This CDR3 is CTSSDSGANVLTF. The DNA of the CDR3 is TGTACCAGCAGCGACTCTGGGGCCAACGTCCTGACTTTC.

CDR3 nucleotides: TGTGCCAGCAGCAGGGCCACAGAGAGCGAGCAGTACTTC. Its translation is CASSRATESEQYF. The gene calls are TRBV27 and TRBJ2-7, with D possibly being TRBD1 (5 bases). The CDR3 contains 13 residues. Germline V gene data show CDR1 as MNHEY and CDR2 as SMNVEV (reference sequence). Between the trimmed V and J ends, which lost 6 bases and 6 bases, there was a span of 15 bases.

The chain recombines TRBV7-9 with TRBJ2-4; no clear D. This CDR3 has 16 residues. Germline CDR1 SEHNR, CDR2 FQNEAQ (reference sequence). V was shortened by 3 bases and J by 2 bases, with 14 bases between the two germline ends. In DNA form, the CDR3 reads TGTGCCAGCAGCTTTTCCCTAGAGGCTACCAAAAACATTCAGTACTTC. It encodes CASSFSLEATKNIQYF.

The chain joins TRBV4-1 to TRBJ2-7, with D perhaps TRBD2 (7 bases). The CDR3 has 14 residues. V lost 2 bases to trimming and J lost 7 bases, with 15 bases between them. Germline CDR1 is MGHRA and CDR2 is YSYEKL. Here the CDR3 DNA reads TGCGCCAGCAGCCAACGCGGGGGCGGTCCTGAGCAGTACTTC. Protein sequence: CASSQRGGGPEQYF.

V usage is TRBV28 and J usage is TRBJ1-2; D is unclear. This CDR3 region has 13 residues. Per germline, CDR1 MDHEN and CDR2 SYDVKM. Trimming removed 6 bases from V and 0 bases from J, with 8 bases in between. This CDR3 reads CASSAPPNYGYTF. The CDR3 DNA is TGTGCCAGCAGCGCCCCCCCTAACTATGGCTACACCTTC.

In its sample, this clonotype was seen a few times. This chain uses TRBV12-3 or TRBV12-4 with TRBJ2-4; no clear D gene. The germline V and J ends were trimmed by 5 bases and 8 bases, with 10 bases remaining between them. The CDR3 length is 12 residues. CDR3 nucleotide sequence: TGTGCCAGCAGTCCCGACGGGCACATTCAGTACTTC. Amino acid sequence: CASSPDGHIQYF.

The chain is built from TRBV12-3 or TRBV12-4 and TRBJ1-5, with D possibly being TRBD1 (6 bases). Trimming shortened V by 7 bases and J by 1 base, and 14 bases separated the two germline ends. This CDR3 is 15 amino acids long. The CDR3 DNA follows: TGTGCCAGCAAGGGAACAGGGTACAGCAATCAGCCCCAGCATTTT. Its protein product is CASKGTGYSNQPQHF.